One and the same sample provided the 2 T cell receptor beta chains below, sequenced in a study of blood T cell repertoires in COVID-19 (dated by TCRdb to the early 2020s). Library method: the immunoSEQ multiplex PCR assay. As stored in TCRdb, this immuneACCESS dataset retains in-frame rearrangements with V and J assigned. A fraction of the clones does not appear; measured against another copy, unresolved V genes explain less than half of the discrepancy, and the remainder lacks a known reason. This sample gives 84,000 or so clones in total; about 83% of them show up just once. Of the sample, 6.3% falls within the top ten clones. Input material: peripheral blood. All receptors come from a man between 65 and 85 years old with COVID-19, enrolled during active disease.

This clone was observed a single time. This chain's CDR3 is CASSLVRGREETQYF. The CDR3 region has the DNA TGTGCCAGCAGCTTAGTCAGGGGAAGGGAAGAGACCCAGTACTTC. V gene TRBV7-2 combines with J gene TRBJ2-5; D is possibly TRBD1 (6 bases). Deletions cut 1 base from V and 3 bases from J, with 12 bases between. Germline CDR1 reads SGHTA; CDR2 reads FQGNSA. The CDR3 consists of 15 residues.

By frequency in the sample, this clone is medium-sized (0.01 to 0.1%). This CDR3 reads CASSLDPGTGRQPQHF. The CDR3 region has the DNA TGTGCCAGCAGCTTAGACCCAGGGACAGGAAGGCAGCCCCAGCATTTT. The chain couples TRBV7-9 to TRBJ1-5; 8 bases agree with TRBD1. CDR3 length equals 16 residues. Trimming took 1 base from V and 7 from J; bases not matched to a gene: 9. Germline V CDR1 and CDR2: SEHNR, FQNEAQ (reference sequence).